The 17 T cell receptor beta chains presented below share a single source sample, sequenced in a study of blood T cells in healthy people across ages. Combining a sample-barcoded 5' primer with a J-beta primer mix, a second PCR ran for 7 to 11 cycles. TCRdb fed the 5' RACE reads into MiXCR, producing one record per CDR3 protein. The sample carries some 1.7 million distinct CDR3 sequences, 28% recorded once. Input material: blood. The receptor source for this set is a woman aged 25-40 years in good health.

The chain employs TRBV20-1 and TRBJ1-1, with 7 bases lining up with TRBD1. The germline V gene encodes CDR1 DFQATT and CDR2 SNEGSKA (reference sequence). V shed 4 bases and J 4 bases; nucleotides not matched to a gene: 6. This CDR3 is 13 amino acids long. The CDR3 sequence is CSAKEGAATEAFF. The CDR3, as DNA: TGCAGTGCTAAGGAGGGGGCAGCCACTGAAGCTTTCTTT.

This clonotype was observed a handful of times. V is TRBV12-3 or TRBV12-4 and J is TRBJ2-6; D is ambiguous. V was shortened by 9 bases and J by 5 bases, with 11 bases between the two germline ends. The length of the CDR3 is 13 residues. CDR3 sequence: CASRSRRANVLTF. CDR3 sequence (DNA): TGTGCCAGTAGGTCCCGCCGGGCCAACGTCCTGACTTTC.

This clonotype turned up a few times. The chain couples TRBV10-3 to TRBJ1-5, with 8 bases matching TRBD1. The J segment lost 6 bases and the V segment lost 8 bases, leaving 9 bases of the junction unmatched. Germline V lookup: CDR1 ENHRY, CDR2 SYGVKD. The CDR3 runs to 14 residues. The CDR3 loop is CAIGRQGASQPQHF. DNA of the CDR3: TGTGCCATCGGGCGGCAGGGGGCTTCTCAGCCCCAGCATTTT.

In this sample, this clonotype turned up many times. The rearrangement links TRBV11-2 to TRBJ2-7, with D perhaps TRBD1 or TRBD2 (5 bases each). Germline lookup yields CDR1 SGHAT and CDR2 FQNNGV. With 5 bases removed from V and 5 bases from J, the gap between germline ends came to 22 bases. This CDR3 spans 16 amino acids. The DNA for the CDR3 is TGTGCCAGCAGCCCGATTCGGGGCAGTGGGCCTGACGAGCAGTACTTC. Translated, it gives CASSPIRGSGPDEQYF.

V is TRBV4-1 and J is TRBJ1-6, with D possibly matching TRBD1 (5 bases). This CDR3 is built from 16 residues. Germline V gives CDR1 MGHRA, CDR2 YSYEKL. Trimming removed 4 bases at V and 8 bases at J, with 18 bases between. CDR3 region: CASSRKFGTEYSPLHF. The CDR3, as DNA: TGCGCCAGCAGCCGCAAGTTCGGGACGGAGTATTCACCCCTCCACTTT.

This clonotype has just a few counts. The CDR3 region has the DNA TGTGCCAGCAGTTCCAACAGGGGGAGTAAATATCAGCCCCAGCATTTT. This gives the protein CASSSNRGSKYQPQHF. The gene calls are TRBV12-3 or TRBV12-4 and TRBJ1-5, with TRBD1 matching 8 bases. This CDR3 is built from 16 residues. Trimming took 4 bases from V and 5 from J; bases not matched to a gene: 10.

This clonotype was counted between two and nine times. V is TRBV29-1 and J is TRBJ2-7, with TRBD1 matching over 9 bases. Germline V gene sequence: CDR1 SQVTM, CDR2 ANQGSEA. J was trimmed by 1 base and V by 7 bases; bases with no gene match: 5. The CDR3 has 13 residues. As DNA, the CDR3 is TGCAGCGCCGGGACAGGGATTTCCTACGAGCAGTACTTC. Protein sequence: CSAGTGISYEQYF.

This clonotype came up a few times. The J gene is TRBJ2-5, the V gene TRBV25-1; tentatively, D is TRBD1 (5 bases). The CDR3 length is 16 residues. V was shortened by 0 bases and J by 5 bases, with 16 bases between the two germline ends. Per germline, CDR1 MGHDK and CDR2 SYGVNS. The CDR3 bases are TGTGCCAGCAGTGAATATAAAGGGGCTGGTAGGGAGACCCAGTACTTC. It yields the protein CASSEYKGAGRETQYF.

The rearrangement joins TRBV7-2 to TRBJ1-5, with TRBD1 matching over 10 bases. From germline, CDR1 is SGHTA and CDR2 FQGNSA. Germline trimming cut 1 base from V and 2 bases from J; bases unmatched to any gene: 2. This CDR3 contains 16 residues. CDR3 sequence: CASSLDGTGGNQPQHF. As DNA, the CDR3 is TGTGCCAGCAGCTTAGACGGGACAGGGGGCAATCAGCCCCAGCATTTT.

V usage is TRBV6-6 and J usage is TRBJ2-1; TRBD2 matches 8 bases. The CDR3 spans 14 residues. V lost 8 bases and J lost 9; bases outside the gene matches: 12. Germline-derived CDR1 and CDR2 are MNHNY and SVGAGI (reference sequence). CDR3 protein: CASSPGSGSIEQFF. CDR3 nucleotides: TGTGCCAGCTCCCCAGGGAGCGGGAGTATTGAGCAGTTCTTC.

Concerning this clonotype itself: A much larger clone differs by one base, so this may be a read error. CDR3 protein: CASSCYEQYF. CDR3 nucleotide sequence: TGTGCCAGCAGCTGTTACGAGCAGTACTTC. The chain is built from TRBV7-2 and TRBJ2-7; D is uncertain. The CDR3 covers 10 residues. Deletions cut 4 bases from V and 4 bases from J, with 2 bases between. Germline CDR1 is SGHTA and CDR2 is FQGNSA.

This clonotype turned up a few times. V is TRBV6-1 and J is TRBJ2-4, with TRBD2 as a possible D gene (7 bases). CDR1 MNHNS and CDR2 SASEGT come from the germline V gene. Trimming pared 7 bases from V and 13 bases from J, leaving 26 bases between. The CDR3 runs 15 residues. The chain's CDR3 is CASTTLGGGAYEQYF. CDR3 in DNA: TGTGCCAGCACCACTCTGGGGGGGGGCGCGTATGAGCAGTACTTC.

This clonotype came up many times. The chain carries TRBV5-1 and TRBJ2-1; weak D call: TRBD1 (6 bases). Germline CDR1 and CDR2: SGHRS and YFSETQ. Trimming took off 3 bases at V and 7 bases at J, with 11 bases between the two ends. This CDR3 is built from 13 residues. CDR3 sequence (DNA): TGCGCCAGCAGCTCTACAGGGACGAATGAGCAGTTCTTC. Its translation: CASSSTGTNEQFF.

This chain links TRBV29-1 with TRBJ2-7; possible D gene TRBD1, 6 bases. Germline CDR1 SQVTM, CDR2 ANQGSEA. There are 13 residues in the CDR3. V lost 6 bases, J lost 0 bases, and 12 bases lay in between. The CDR3 reads CSVGTDSSYEQYF. The CDR3, as DNA: TGCAGCGTGGGGACGGACAGCTCCTACGAGCAGTACTTC.

The rearrangement links TRBV3-1 to TRBJ2-7, with 10 nucleotides matching TRBD2. CDR1 and CDR2 from the germline V gene are LGHDT and YNNKEL (reference sequence). V lost 1 base to trimming and J lost 7 bases; unmatched junction nucleotides: 7. The CDR3 is made up of 15 amino acids. CDR3 loop: CASSQVQRGGEEQYF. DNA of the CDR3: TGTGCCAGCAGCCAAGTGCAGCGGGGGGGCGAAGAGCAGTACTTC.

This sequence joins TRBV29-1 and TRBJ2-3; D is unclear. V was shortened by 0 bases and J by 3 bases, with 13 bases between the two germline ends. The CDR3 length is 15 residues. Germline CDR1 SQVTM, CDR2 ANQGSEA. This CDR3 reads CSVEESGLGTDTQYF. DNA of the CDR3: TGCAGCGTTGAAGAATCCGGGTTGGGGACAGATACGCAGTATTTT.

The rearrangement links TRBV5-1 to TRBJ2-7; 12 bases line up with TRBD2. V lost 0 bases to trimming and J lost 3 bases; unmatched junction nucleotides: 4. The germline V gene has CDR1 SGHRS and CDR2 YFSETQ. CDR3 size: 16 residues. The CDR3 here is CASSLETSGSVYEQYF. The CDR3 DNA is TGCGCCAGCAGCTTGGAGACTAGCGGGAGTGTCTACGAGCAGTACTTC.